Listed here are 31 T cell receptor beta chains from one sample, sequenced in a study of cytomegalovirus exposure and HLA in healthy donors. The PCR ran on 60 Vbeta and 13 Jbeta primers. Only in-frame clones appear in the TCRdb table, and some are missing; sequencing was by immunoSEQ multiplex PCR. This sample has roughly 200,000 clones; roughly 79% occur once, and the top ten carry approximately 2.1%. Source material: PBMCs. These receptors were collected from a man younger than 45 in good health and CMV-seronegative.

The genes are TRBV6-1 and TRBJ2-7; TRBD1 matches at 9 bases. Trimming removed 8 bases from V and 2 bases from J; junction bases left unmatched: 7. This CDR3 contains 14 residues. Germline lookup yields CDR1 MNHNS and CDR2 SASEGT. The CDR3 loop is CASRGGTGTYEQYF. The DNA for the CDR3 is TGTGCCAGCCGGGGCGGGACAGGGACCTACGAGCAGTACTTC.

The gene calls are TRBV4-2 and TRBJ2-7; TRBD2 aligns across 10 bases. The V gene's germline CDR1 is LGHNA and CDR2 YNFKEQ. With 0 bases clipped from V and 3 bases from J, the junction kept 5 bases outside the gene matches. The CDR3 loop spans 16 amino acids. The DNA of the CDR3 is TGTGCCAGCAGCCAAGATTCGGCTAGCGGGAGCTACGAGCAGTACTTC. Translating gives CASSQDSASGSYEQYF.

The V gene is TRBV28, the J gene TRBJ1-3; no definite D call. Trimming left V 2 bases short and J 0 bases short, with 5 bases between. Germline loops: CDR1 MDHEN, CDR2 SYDVKM. The CDR3 is 14 amino acids. This CDR3 reads CASSLLSSGNTIYF. The CDR3, as DNA: TGTGCCAGCAGTTTACTGAGCTCTGGAAACACCATATATTTT.

The chain recombines TRBV19 with TRBJ1-5; 7 nucleotides line up with TRBD1. CDR1 and CDR2 (germline): LNHDA, SQIVND (reference sequence). The CDR3 consists of 15 residues. With 5 bases clipped from V and 5 bases from J, the junction kept 9 bases outside the gene matches. The CDR3 loop is CASSSETGHYQPQHF. The CDR3 bases are TGTGCCAGTAGTTCGGAGACAGGGCACTATCAGCCCCAGCATTTT. The whole variable domain, remainder taken from reference TRBV19 and TRBJ1-5, is DGGITQSPKYLFRKEGQNVTLSCEQNLNHDAMYWYRQDPGQGLRLIYYSQIVNDFQKGDIAEGYSVSREKKESFPLTVTSAQKNPTAFYLCASSSETGHYQPQHFGDGTRLSIL.

Details on this clone: The sample has other DNA sequences that encode this CDR3 too. The chain joins TRBV11-2 to TRBJ2-1; 8 bases match TRBD1. V was pared by 4 bases and J by 4 bases, with 3 bases of the junction left unmatched. This CDR3 has 14 amino acids. Per the germline V gene, CDR1 is SGHAT and CDR2 is FQNNGV. The CDR3 DNA reads TGTGCCAGCAGCTGGGGGACAGGTTACAATGAGCAGTTCTTC. Protein: CASSWGTGYNEQFF. The full variable domain, rest sourced from reference TRBV11-2 and TRBJ2-1, is EAGVAQSPRYKIIEKRQSVAFWCNPISGHATLYWYQQILGQGPKLLIQFQNNGVVDDSQLPKDRFSAERLKGVDSTLKIQPAKLEDSAVYLCASSWGTGYNEQFFGPGTRLTVL.

This clone occurred a few times. The rearrangement joins TRBV6-1 to TRBJ2-1, with a possible D match to TRBD2 (5 bases). CDR3 length: 11 residues. The V gene lost 7 bases and the J gene lost 14 bases, with 15 bases spanning the gap. CDR1 is MNHNS, CDR2 SASEGT, per germline. CDR3: CASNGKGKEFF. CDR3 DNA sequence: TGTGCCAGCAACGGGAAGGGAAAAGAGTTCTTC.

This clone was picked up a small number of times. The chain joins TRBV5-1 to TRBJ2-3; weak D call: TRBD2 (5 bases). The CDR3 spans 15 residues. CDR1 and CDR2 from the germline V gene are SGHRS and YFSETQ. V lost 3 bases and J 0 bases, leaving 11 bases between the germline ends. The CDR3 DNA reads TGCGCCAGCAGCTGGTCTGGCGGGAGCACAGATACGCAGTATTTT. It is translated as CASSWSGGSTDTQYF.

The V gene is TRBV9, the J gene TRBJ2-7; a possible D gene is TRBD2 (5 bases). V was clipped by 0 bases and J by 2 bases, with 9 bases between them. Germline-derived CDR1 and CDR2 are SGDLS and YYNGEE. The CDR3 runs 14 residues. This CDR3 reads CASSVGSGTYEQYF. The CDR3, as DNA: TGTGCCAGCAGCGTAGGGTCGGGGACCTACGAGCAGTACTTC.

This clone was counted between two and nine times. The chain joins TRBV7-9 to TRBJ2-1; D is possibly TRBD2 (6 bases). Looked up from germline, CDR1 is SEHNR and CDR2 is FQNEAQ (reference sequence). This CDR3 comprises 15 residues. The ends were cut back, 5 bases at V and 6 bases at J, with 17 bases in the middle. This CDR3 reads CASSGRESGVNEQFF. The CDR3 DNA sequence: TGTGCCAGCAGCGGCCGGGAGAGTGGGGTCAATGAGCAGTTCTTC.

V and J are TRBV29-1 and TRBJ2-1; 11 bases map to TRBD2. Germline V gene lookup returns CDR1 SQVTM and CDR2 ANQGSEA. The CDR3 extends over 16 amino acids. V lost 0 bases to trimming and J lost 9 bases; unmatched junction nucleotides: 10. The CDR3: CSVEDAGLAELPEQFF. CDR3 sequence (DNA): TGCAGCGTTGAAGACGCGGGACTAGCGGAACTGCCTGAGCAGTTCTTC.

In this sample, this clone turned up once. The chain links TRBV5-1 to TRBJ2-1; 10 nucleotides line up with TRBD1. Germline loops: CDR1 SGHRS, CDR2 YFSETQ. The CDR3 is made up of 16 amino acids. J was trimmed by 1 base and V by 4 bases; bases with no gene match: 5. The CDR3 DNA is TGCGCCAGCAGCGGGGGACAGGGGATATCCTACAATGAGCAGTTCTTC. The encoded protein is CASSGGQGISYNEQFF.

The CDR3 bases are TGTGCCAGCAGCGTAGGATTATTTGGCGAAGCTTTCTTT. Its protein is CASSVGLFGEAFF. The rearrangement uses TRBV9 and TRBJ1-1; D unclear. The CDR3 extends over 13 amino acids. Between the trimmed V and J ends, which lost 0 bases and 8 bases, there was a span of 11 bases. Per the germline V gene, CDR1 is SGDLS and CDR2 is YYNGEE.

The chain joins TRBV9 to TRBJ2-1; TRBD2 matches at 9 bases. The J segment lost 3 bases and the V segment lost 0 bases, leaving 4 bases of the junction unmatched. CDR1 and CDR2 (germline): SGDLS, YYNGEE. CDR3 length: 16 residues. The DNA for the CDR3 is TGTGCCAGCAGCGTAGGGGCTAGCGGGAACTACAATGAGCAGTTCTTC. Translated: CASSVGASGNYNEQFF.

V is TRBV28 and J is TRBJ1-1, with 8 bases identical to TRBD1. The CDR3 consists of 14 residues. Germline-derived CDR1 and CDR2 are MDHEN and SYDVKM. V gave up 6 bases and J gave up 12 bases; unmatched junction bases: 15. CDR3 coding DNA: TGTGCCAGCAGGCTCAGGGGGCAGGGGGACGGAACTTTCTTT. The encoded protein is CASRLRGQGDGTFF.

The V and J genes are TRBV4-1 and TRBJ2-1, with 11 bases that match TRBD2. Per germline, CDR1 MGHRA and CDR2 YSYEKL. With 2 bases clipped from V and 7 bases from J, the junction kept 19 bases outside the gene matches. This CDR3 is 20 amino acids long. The DNA for the CDR3 is TGCGCCAGCAGCCAACGTCTGACAGGTCTACTAGCGGGAGTTTGGAATGAGCAGTTCTTC. It encodes CASSQRLTGLLAGVWNEQFF.

V and J are TRBV11-2 and TRBJ1-3; TRBD1 is a possible D gene (6 bases). V was trimmed by 5 bases and J by 7 bases, leaving 9 bases between them. The CDR3 runs to 12 residues. The germline V gene has CDR1 SGHAT and CDR2 FQNNGV. The CDR3 bases are TGTGCCAGCAGCCCGCAGGGGAACACCATATATTTT. Translated, it gives CASSPQGNTIYF.

The chain combines TRBV30 with TRBJ1-3; unclear D gene. V was cut by 1 base and J by 0 bases, with 13 bases left in between. Germline CDR1 reads GTSNPN; CDR2 reads SVGIG (reference sequence). The CDR3 consists of 16 residues. CDR3 sequence: CAWSGGKASSGNTIYF. The DNA of the CDR3 is TGTGCCTGGAGTGGCGGGAAAGCTAGCTCTGGAAACACCATATATTTT.

This chain joins TRBV13 and TRBJ1-5; D unresolved. The germline CDR1 and CDR2 sequences are PRHDT and FYEKMQ (reference sequence). The germline V and J ends were trimmed by 5 bases and 0 bases, with 20 bases remaining between them. The CDR3 is 18 amino acids. The CDR3 DNA sequence: TGTGCCAGCAGCCTAAATGTCCCAGGAGGATATAGCAATCAGCCCCAGCATTTT. This sequence encodes CASSLNVPGGYSNQPQHF.

This clone is a singleton in its sample. V and J are TRBV25-1 and TRBJ2-5, with a weak D call TRBD1 (6 bases). V was clipped by 0 bases and J by 3 bases, with 8 bases between them. The germline V gene encodes CDR1 MGHDK and CDR2 SYGVNS. The CDR3 has 14 amino acids. The CDR3 spells CASSEYKGEETQYF. CDR3 in DNA: TGTGCCAGCAGTGAATATAAGGGGGAAGAGACCCAGTACTTC.

The J gene is TRBJ2-7, the V gene TRBV7-9; unclear D gene. Per the germline V gene, CDR1 is SEHNR and CDR2 is FQNEAQ (reference sequence). The CDR3 is 11 amino acids. V was clipped by 6 bases and J by 2 bases, with 5 bases between them. DNA of the CDR3: TGTGCCAGCAGTTCTCCCTACGAGCAGTACTTC. Protein sequence: CASSSPYEQYF.

J is TRBJ2-5 and V is TRBV15, with a tentative D call TRBD1 (6 bases). The J call may be incorrect, as the DNA end agrees better with TRBJ2-7. Per the germline V gene, CDR1 is LNHNV and CDR2 is YYDKDF (reference sequence). The CDR3 is made up of 14 amino acids. This CDR3 reads CATSVDRISYEQYF. The CDR3, as DNA: TGTGCCACCAGCGTCGACAGGATTTCCTACGAGCAGTACTTC.

V usage is TRBV18 and J usage is TRBJ1-5; TRBD1 is a possible D gene (5 bases). Germline assignment: CDR1 KGHSH and CDR2 LQKENI. V was pared by 3 bases and J by 7 bases, with 10 bases between. The CDR3 is 13 amino acids. The CDR3 DNA follows: TGTGCCAGCTCACCGGGGGGAGGCCAGCCCCAGCATTTT. This gives the protein CASSPGGGQPQHF.

The chain combines TRBV18 with TRBJ1-4; TRBD1 agrees at 7 bases. Germline values: CDR1 KGHSH, CDR2 LQKENI. This CDR3 comprises 14 residues. V lost 2 bases and J lost 8; bases outside the gene matches: 5. This CDR3 reads CASSPRQGGEKLFF. The CDR3 DNA reads as TGTGCCAGCTCACCAAGACAGGGTGGAGAAAAACTGTTTTTT.

The V gene is TRBV10-1, the J gene TRBJ2-3, with 8 nucleotides matching TRBD2. Germline V lookup: CDR1 WNHNN, CDR2 SYGVQD (reference sequence). The CDR3 sequence is 15 residues long. V gave up 7 bases and J gave up 1 base; unmatched junction bases: 7. CDR3 bases: TGCGCCAGCACTCCGGGTAGCGGGGGCACAGATACGCAGTATTTT. As protein: CASTPGSGGTDTQYF.

Within the sample, this clone is medium-sized. V gene TRBV27 combines with J gene TRBJ2-1; TRBD2 aligns across 9 bases. Per germline, CDR1 MNHEY and CDR2 SMNVEV (reference sequence). The V and J ends lost 2 bases and 8 bases, in that order; junction bases with no gene match: 10. The CDR3 loop spans 16 amino acids. CDR3 region: CASSLGVGLAIDEQFF. Written as DNA, the CDR3 is TGTGCCAGCAGTTTAGGAGTAGGACTAGCGATCGATGAGCAGTTCTTC.

This rearrangement joins TRBV4-1 to TRBJ2-3, with D perhaps TRBD2 (6 bases). The V gene lost 0 bases and the J gene lost 8 bases, with 18 bases spanning the gap. The CDR3 consists of 16 residues. Germline assignment: CDR1 MGHRA and CDR2 YSYEKL. The CDR3 spells CASSQDETSPESTQYF. In nucleotides, the CDR3 is TGCGCCAGCAGCCAAGACGAAACTAGCCCGGAATCTACGCAGTATTTT.

The chain employs TRBV6-1 and TRBJ2-5; 7 positions agree with TRBD1. The germline CDR1 and CDR2 sequences are MNHNS and SASEGT. The CDR3 is 14 residues long. The junction had 4 bases not matched to a gene; V was cut back by 1 base and J by 5 bases. CDR3 sequence reads: CASSEGQGFETQYF. In DNA form, the CDR3 reads TGTGCCAGCAGTGAAGGACAGGGTTTTGAGACCCAGTACTTC.

V usage is TRBV7-3 and J usage is TRBJ2-2; maybe TRBD2 (5 bases). Trimming took 4 bases from V and 4 from J, leaving 7 bases between them. The CDR3 length is 13 residues. CDR1 SGHTA and CDR2 FQGTGA come from the germline V gene. The CDR3 bases are TGTGCCAGCAGCTCGAGGGTCACCGGGGAGCTGTTTTTT. It is translated as CASSSRVTGELFF.

In nucleotides, the CDR3 is TGTGCCAGCAGTGATGTAACTGACAATGAGCAGTTCTTC. It codes for CASSDVTDNEQFF. The chain couples TRBV2 to TRBJ2-1; D call uncertain. The length of the CDR3 is 13 residues. Germline CDR1 reads SNHLY; CDR2 reads FYNNEI. Trimming took off 3 bases at V and 5 bases at J, with 8 bases between the two ends.

This chain joins TRBV9 and TRBJ2-2; 11 nucleotides agree with TRBD1. Germline V gene lookup returns CDR1 SGDLS and CDR2 YYNGEE. This CDR3 spans 16 amino acids. V trimming: 4 bases; J trimming: 3 bases; junction bases outside the gene matches: 5. The CDR3 region has the DNA TGTGCCAGCAGCTACAGGGACAGGGGGTACACCGGGGAGCTGTTTTTT. Amino acids: CASSYRDRGYTGELFF.

V is TRBV9 and J is TRBJ1-1; the match to TRBD1 covers 9 bases. The CDR3 totals 14 residues. Trimming took 3 bases from V and 7 from J; bases not matched to a gene: 7. Germline values: CDR1 SGDLS, CDR2 YYNGEE. The CDR3 DNA reads as TGTGCCAGCAGCGCGCAGGGACAGGGACTTGAAGCTTTCTTT. Protein sequence: CASSAQGQGLEAFF.